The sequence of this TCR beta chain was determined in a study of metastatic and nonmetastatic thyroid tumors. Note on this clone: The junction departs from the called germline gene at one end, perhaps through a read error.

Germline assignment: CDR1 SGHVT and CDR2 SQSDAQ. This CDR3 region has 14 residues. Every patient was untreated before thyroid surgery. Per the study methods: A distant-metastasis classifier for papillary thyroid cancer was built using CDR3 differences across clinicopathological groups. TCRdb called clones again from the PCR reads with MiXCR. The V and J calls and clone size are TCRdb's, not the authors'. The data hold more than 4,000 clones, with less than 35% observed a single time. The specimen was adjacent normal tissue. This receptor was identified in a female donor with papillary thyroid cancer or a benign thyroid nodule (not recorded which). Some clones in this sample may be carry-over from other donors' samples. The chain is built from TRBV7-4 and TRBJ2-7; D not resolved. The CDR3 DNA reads TGTGCCAGCAGCTTCGACGGAACCCCCTACGGGCAGTACTTC. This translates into CASSFDGTPYGQYF.